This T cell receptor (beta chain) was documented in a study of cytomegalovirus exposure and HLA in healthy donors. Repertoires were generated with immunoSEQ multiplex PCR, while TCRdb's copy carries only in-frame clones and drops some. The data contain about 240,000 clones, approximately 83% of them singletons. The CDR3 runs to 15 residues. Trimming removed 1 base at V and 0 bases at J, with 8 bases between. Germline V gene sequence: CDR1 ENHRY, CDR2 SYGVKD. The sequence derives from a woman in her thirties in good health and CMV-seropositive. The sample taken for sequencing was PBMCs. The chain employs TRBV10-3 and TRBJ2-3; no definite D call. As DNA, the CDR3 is TGTGCCATCAGTGAGTTGTTAGCAAGCACAGATACGCAGTATTTT. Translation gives CAISELLASTDTQYF.